This T cell receptor beta chain was documented in a study of cytomegalovirus exposure and HLA in healthy donors. Study as a whole: A later analysis reported the 100 to 150 validation repertoires used the same platform as the roughly 700 first-cohort repertoires.

Libraries were prepared by immunoSEQ multiplex PCR; TCRdb keeps only in-frame clonotypes and omits some of them. The data contain tens of thousands of clones, approximately 88% of them singletons. Germline CDR1 and CDR2: SEHNR and FQNEAQ (reference sequence). With V trimmed by 5 bases and J by 6 bases, 12 bases remained unmatched. This CDR3 contains 15 residues. As to this clone: Its specificity is not known.

Study conclusions and caveats: In vitro experiments confirmed that three CMV-associated chains were specific for CMV antigens. The classifier was said to identify cytomegalovirus status with high specificity and sensitivity.

Sequences were obtained from PBMCs. The chain joins TRBV7-9 to TRBJ1-2; 7 bases fit TRBD1. The clonotype originates from a woman younger than 30 in good health and CMV-seropositive. CDR3 sequence: CASSEGAGRVDGYTF. In nucleotides, the CDR3 is TGTGCCAGCAGCGAGGGGGCAGGGCGGGTCGATGGCTACACCTTC.